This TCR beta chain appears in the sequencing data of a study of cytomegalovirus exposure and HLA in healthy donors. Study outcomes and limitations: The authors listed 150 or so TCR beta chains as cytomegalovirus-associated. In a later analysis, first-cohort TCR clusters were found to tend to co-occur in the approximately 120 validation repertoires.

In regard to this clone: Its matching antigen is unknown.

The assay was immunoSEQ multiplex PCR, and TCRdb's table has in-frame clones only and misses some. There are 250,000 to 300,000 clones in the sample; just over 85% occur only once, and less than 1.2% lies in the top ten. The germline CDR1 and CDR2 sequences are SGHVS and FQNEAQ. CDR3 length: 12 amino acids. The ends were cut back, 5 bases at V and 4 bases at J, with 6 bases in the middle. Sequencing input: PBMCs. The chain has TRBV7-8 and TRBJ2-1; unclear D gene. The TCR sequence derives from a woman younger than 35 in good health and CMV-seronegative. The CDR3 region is CASSETYNEQFF. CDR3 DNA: TGTGCCAGCAGCGAAACTTACAATGAGCAGTTCTTC.